This TCR beta chain was recovered during a study of post-analysis software for immune sequencing data (dated by TCRdb to between 2014 and 2017). Background for the entire study: Disease courses on record covered relapsing-remitting, secondary progressive and progressive-relapsing multiple sclerosis, though some patients had no subtype annotation. Patient repertoires were compared against ten to eleven previously published healthy control repertoires from donors aged about 6 to 27 years. A subset of samples was prepared in parallel using single-end sample barcoding, then pooled and co-amplified after Illumina adapter ligation. Paper-wide results and their limitations: Normalized Chao1 diversity was significantly lower in multiple sclerosis patients than controls, suggesting substantial peripheral T-cell clonal expansion. The multiple sclerosis patient group was slightly younger than the control group. When samples were clustered directly using the F measure, samples prepared in the same batch co-clustered strongly, which prompted a batch-effect correction. Patients showed significantly higher frequencies than controls for five TRBV segments, among them TRBV5-6, TRBV5-1 and TRBV20-1.

To demonstrate the VDJtools post-analysis software, TCR beta repertoires were profiled from the peripheral blood of about 13 young patients with multiple sclerosis. The multiple sclerosis patients were children and adolescents between about 6 and 16 years of age. For this chain, trimming is 5 bases at the V end and 0 bases at the J end, and the number of junction bases without a gene match is 0. Via the germline V gene (reference sequence), CDR1 is SEHNR and CDR2 FQNEAQ. From its cysteine to its phenylalanine, the CDR3 spans 14 amino acids. The retained sequence is limited to the CDR3, 42 bases, with the frame set at the first base. This clonotype was detected a few times. No antigen is known for it. No per-base quality is available; no much larger clone lies one base away. The library was prepared using PCR. The instrument was an Illumina HiSeq 2500. To reduce PCR and sequencing biases, unique molecular identifiers were built into the TCR beta cDNA libraries. Some 500,000 cDNA molecules were obtained per 1 to 10 million input T cells, so each molecule approximated one T cell. The same protocol used for the earlier healthy control dataset was applied to prepare and sequence the patient libraries. Within a given batch, samples were prepared together, multiplexed and sequenced on the same HiSeq lane. The paper's processing steps were these. MIGEC was used to process the raw barcoded reads, and molecular identifier groups with only a single read were discarded before consensus assembly and CDR3 extraction. VDJtools was used for post-analysis of the clonotype tables, and diversity was normalized by down-sampling every dataset to the size of the smallest sample. To correct batch-related cross-sample contamination, repertoire overlap clustering matched CDR3 amino acid sequences but not nucleotide sequences. In-frame beta chains were kept once TCRdb had trimmed the public reads at Q25 with fastp and called clones with MiXCR. Rows with one shared CDR3 protein collapse into an entry with the most common genes and DNA. Here the V and J calls rest on TCRdb's processing, not on the authors' analysis. For this sample the table gives 450,000 to 700,000 distinct CDR3 sequences, of which around 47% were detected only once. The leading ten clones occupy 1.5% to 2% of the sample.

The rearrangement joined TRBV7-9 to TRBJ2-3; 9 bases in the middle match TRBD2. The sequenced material came from blood. This TCR derives from a girl aged 10-17 years with multiple sclerosis. The sequenced DNA is TGTGCCAGCAGCACTAGCGGGAGCACAGATACGCAGTATTTT. It specifies CASSTSGSTDTQYF. With the portions outside the CDR3 filled from the reference TRBV7-9 and TRBJ2-3 genes, the complete variable region becomes DTGVSQNPRHKITKRGQNVTFRCDPISEHNRLYWYRQTLGQGPEFLTYFQNEAQLEKSRLLSDRFSAERPKGSFSTLEIQRTEQGDSAMYLCASSTSGSTDTQYFGPGTRLTVL.